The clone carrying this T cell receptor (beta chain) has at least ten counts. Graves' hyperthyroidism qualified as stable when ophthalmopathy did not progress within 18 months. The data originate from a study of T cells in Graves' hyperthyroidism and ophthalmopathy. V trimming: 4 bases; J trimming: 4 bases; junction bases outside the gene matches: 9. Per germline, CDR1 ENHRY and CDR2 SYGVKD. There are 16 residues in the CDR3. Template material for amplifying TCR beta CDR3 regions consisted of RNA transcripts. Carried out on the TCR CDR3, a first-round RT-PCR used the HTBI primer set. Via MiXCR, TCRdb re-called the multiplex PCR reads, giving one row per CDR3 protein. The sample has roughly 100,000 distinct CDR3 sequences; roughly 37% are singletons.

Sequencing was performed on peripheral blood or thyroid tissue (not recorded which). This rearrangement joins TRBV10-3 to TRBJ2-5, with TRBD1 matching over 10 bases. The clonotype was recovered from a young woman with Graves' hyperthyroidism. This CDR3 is CAISGRQGAIGETQYF. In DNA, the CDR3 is TGTGCCATCAGTGGTCGACAGGGGGCGATCGGAGAGACCCAGTACTTC.